This T cell receptor (beta chain) stems from a study of OX40 agonist ivuxolimab in advanced cancers. The CDR3 length is 13 residues. Germline V gene sequence: CDR1 SGHAT, CDR2 FQNNGV. The V end lost 6 bases, the J end lost 0 bases, and 8 bases lay between the germline ends. The assay was immunoSEQ multiplex PCR, and TCRdb's table has in-frame clones only and misses some. Here the sample spans tens of thousands of clones, over 65% being singletons. The sequencing here drew on CD4+ or CD8+ T cells sorted from blood, taken in a trial of the OX40 agonist ivuxolimab. The chain is built from TRBV11-2 and TRBJ1-1, with D unresolved. This TCR was recovered from an adult with an advanced solid tumor such as melanoma, head and neck, liver or kidney cancer. The CDR3 reads CASSRNMNTEAFF. In DNA, the CDR3 is TGTGCCAGCAGTCGTAACATGAACACTGAAGCTTTCTTT.